Detailed here is one TCR beta chain. The data originate from a study of T-cell reconstitution after alpha-beta-depleted transplantation in children. CDR3 length equals 15 residues. Germline V gene sequence: CDR1 SEHNR, CDR2 FQNEAQ (reference sequence). Trimming at V came to 5 bases and at J to 6 bases, leaving 8 bases not matched to a gene. Unique molecular identifiers were built into the TCRbeta library. TCRdb reprocessed the PCR reads with MiXCR, giving one entry per CDR3 protein. The sample records roughly 500,000 distinct CDR3 sequences, around a third being singletons. The sequencing used PBMCs from the stem cell graft donor, collected from the stem cell graft. The chain couples TRBV7-9 to TRBJ2-4, with 9 bases matching TRBD1. This receptor was identified in a human donor who donated a stem cell graft to a child with aplastic anemia. CDR3 nucleotides: TGTGCCAGCAGCGCCCGGGACAGGGAAGGAAACATTCAGTACTTC. This codes for CASSARDREGNIQYF.